This T cell receptor (beta chain) was observed in a study of post-analysis software for immune sequencing data (dated by TCRdb to 2013 to 2016). Turning to the overall study: Recorded disease courses included relapsing-remitting, secondary progressive and progressive-relapsing multiple sclerosis, with some patients lacking subtype annotation. Patient repertoires were compared against roughly 12 previously published healthy control repertoires from donors aged about 6 to 25 years. A subset of samples was prepared in parallel using single-end sample barcoding, then pooled and co-amplified after Illumina adapter ligation.

Study-wide conclusions, independent of this receptor: The control group was slightly older than the multiple sclerosis patient group. Direct clustering with F measure showed strong co-clustering of samples prepared in the same batch, prompting a batch-effect correction. Four or five TRBV segments, including TRBV5-6, TRBV5-1 and TRBV20-1, were significantly more frequent in patients than controls. Multiple sclerosis patients had significantly lower normalized Chao1 diversity than controls, a result that suggests substantial peripheral T-cell clonal expansion.

In the case of this clonotype: There is no known antigen for this receptor. Base qualities are not recorded, but no much larger clone differs from it by a single base.

The library was obtained by PCR. Instrument used: Illumina HiSeq 2500. To reduce PCR and sequencing biases, unique molecular identifiers were incorporated into the TCR beta cDNA libraries. Some 500,000 cDNA molecules were obtained per 1 to 10 million input T cells, so each molecule approximated one T cell. The patient libraries were prepared and sequenced with the same protocol used for the earlier healthy control dataset. Within a given batch, samples were prepared together, multiplexed and sequenced on the same HiSeq lane. The original methods were these. MIGEC was used to process the raw barcoded reads, and molecular identifier groups with only a single read were discarded before consensus assembly and CDR3 extraction. VDJtools was used for post-analysis of the clonotype tables, with diversity normalized by down-sampling every dataset to the smallest sample size. In repertoire overlap clustering, CDR3 amino acid sequences, but not nucleotide sequences, were matched to correct batch-related cross-sample contamination. Starting from the raw public reads, TCRdb applied fastp trimming at Q25, assembled clones with MiXCR and retained in-frame beta chains. Rows with one shared CDR3 protein collapse into an entry with the most common genes and DNA. TCRdb, not the authors, supplied the V and J calls. A total of hundreds of thousands of distinct CDR3 sequences appear in this sample, 30% of them only once. The top ten clonotypes cover around 0.56% of the sample.

TCR beta repertoires were profiled from peripheral blood of under 15 young patients with multiple sclerosis to demonstrate the VDJtools post-analysis software. Multiple sclerosis patients were children and adolescents aged roughly 6 to 17 years. V is clipped by 3 bases and J by 13 bases, and the sequence between their germline boundaries is 22 bases long. The CDR3 runs 14 residues from the cysteine to the phenylalanine. This entry keeps only the CDR3 DNA: 42 bases, framed from base 1. The germline V gene (reference sequence) provides CDR1 DFQATT and CDR2 SNEGSKA. Input material: blood. The clonotype was recovered from a girl aged 5-17 years with multiple sclerosis. The rearranged chain carries TRBV20-1 and TRBJ2-4; the D call is tentative, TRBD1 or TRBD2, as each matches 5 bases. The DNA is TGCAGTGCTAGCCCCTCAGGGATAGTATGGGAGCAGTACTTC. It is translated as CSASPSGIVWEQYF.